This T cell receptor (beta chain) was captured in a study of cytomegalovirus exposure and HLA in healthy donors (dated by TCRdb to 2016 to 2017). At the level of the whole study: In an earlier analysis of 587 of the donors, less than 350 Gb of sequence data and 90 million to 120 million unique TCR beta sequences from about 179 million T cells were reported. An early release that covered more than 550 HLA-typed donors contained approximately 300 gigabases of sequencing data and 85 million to 100 million unique TCR sequences. Of the roughly 400 genotyped donors, approximately 81% were placed in the genetic ancestry cluster associated with self-reported Caucasian donors. The aim of the study was to test whether cataloging public T cell receptors could identify signatures of past pathogen exposure. The study used immunosequencing to profile the T cell repertoires of several hundred subjects and linked those repertoires to cytomegalovirus serostatus. Besides the first cohort of 550 to 750 subjects, a separate validation cohort made up of 95 to 150 different subjects was used. To predict cytomegalovirus infection status, the study brought together high-throughput TCR immunosequencing, statistical association of individual TCRs with disease status, and machine learning. A later analysis re-analyzed previously published TCR beta repertoires from hundreds of donors and added high-resolution HLA genotyping to study TCR occurrence patterns. The later analysis used no new phenotypic data to find candidate immune exposures, relying instead on TCR beta sequences and their occurrence across donors. An earlier analysis of fewer than 700 of the donors applied high-throughput TCR beta sequencing to assess whether each TCR beta V gene segment acted as functional or pseudogenic. Alongside the repertoire data, information on donor age, sex, ethnicity and CMV serostatus was compiled. Genome-wide SNP genotypes for about three fifths of the 666 donors were used in a later genetic analysis, which treated that subset as a discovery cohort. All discovery cohort repertoires had been generated on a single sequencing platform. Both class I and class II loci were covered by HLA typing, at four-digit resolution. Typing coverage differed by locus: A, B, C, DRB1 and DQB1 were typed in roughly 629-640 donors, DQA1 in about 510, DPA1 in around 600, and DPB1 in 472. Because of strong linkage in the cohort, a few DR-DQ haplotypes were treated as single units for association and clustering. Across some 400 genotyped donors of the cohort, an average of approximately 220,000 unique TCR beta nucleotide sequences per donor were sequenced, and roughly a sixth of those sequences were non-productive. Findings and caveats that apply to the study as a whole: The cohort was sequenced for TCR beta chains only, and without alpha or paired-chain data the features that could be detected were limited. Because HLA typing was missing for some donors at each locus, association tests included only the typed subset. The study listed 150 to 200 TCR beta chains as associated with cytomegalovirus. Roughly uniform sequencing depth across donors was assumed in presence/absence analyses, although this assumption may not hold. Most TCR sequences were seen in very few donors, while some public TCRs were found in many individuals. The authors suggested that the approach could potentially be generalized to other disease states and immunological phenotypes. CMV serostatus was the only immune exposure information available for the cohort. A further reported finding was that TCR beta sequences accurately predicted the HLA-A and HLA-B alleles for most subjects in the first cohort. In both the original and validation cohorts, the classifier was reported to diagnose cytomegalovirus status with high specificity and sensitivity. Broadly in line with IMGT annotations, most TCR beta V segments showed up in productive rearrangements about 90% or about 30% of the time in an earlier analysis of under 700 of the donors. A later analysis found that TCR association rates varied across HLA loci, with DRB1 alleles showing the most associated TCRs and HLA-C alleles the fewest. When HLA alleles, especially DR and DQ, strongly co-occurred, TCR associations were difficult to assign to individual alleles. The sequencing pipeline was judged likely to have produced a cluster of highly shared sequence variants as a technical artifact. In a later analysis, several top co-occurrence clusters were reported to appear linked to parvovirus B19, influenza, CMV and Epstein-Barr virus. Correlated functional status among segregating V segments might reflect linkage disequilibrium, but an unknown experimental factor could not be ruled out. A later analysis found that most CMV-associated TCR beta chains appeared HLA-restricted, with HLA associations seemingly driven largely by CMV exposure. At a false discovery rate of 0.05, a later analysis linked roughly 17,000 TCR beta sequences to specific HLA alleles. Some IMGT-functional V segments, including TRBV6-2 and TRBV6-3, could not be told apart with the 87-base-pair reads, so those segments were excluded. In a later analysis, HLA-associated TCR beta chains were found to be more clonally expanded and to have lower generation probabilities than equally common non-associated chains. Approximately 18 rarely observed V segments, including chromosome 9 orphons, were excluded from the earlier analysis of several hundred of the donors because counts were too low. In vitro tests confirmed that a few of the cytomegalovirus-associated TCR beta chains recognize cytomegalovirus antigens. In a later genetic analysis, fewer N-insertions in productive TCRs were reported among donors in an Asian-associated ancestry cluster than the roughly 700-donor mean. In a later genetic analysis, a missense DCLRE1C variant was associated with V-gene and J-gene trimming of TCR beta chains, and the association was replicated in an independent cohort.

Reading from cysteine to phenylalanine, the CDR3 counts 17 amino acids. The sequence is cut down to CDR3 DNA, 51 bases in frame from base 1. The V end gives up 7 bases and the J end 3 bases, leaving 13 bases in the junction not matched to a gene. Based on the germline V gene, the CDR1 and CDR2 sequences are WSHSY and SAAADI. With regard to this clone: Which antigen it targets is not known. No base-level quality is on record; no much larger clone is a single base apart.

The cohort consisted of some 670 healthy bone marrow donors. At the time of sampling, every cohort member was nominally healthy, though immune exposures that went unrecorded were likely present. The donor was CMV seronegative and was included in the group of approximately 350 seronegative cohort members. Every donor gave a peripheral blood sample, and the peripheral blood mononuclear cells from that sample were used for TCR beta sequencing. Genomic DNA extraction from the blood cell samples was performed with the Qiagen DNeasy Blood Extraction Kit. Library preparation employed the immunoSEQ multiplex PCR assay. For the multiplex PCR, a mixture combining 60 forward primers for TCR Vbeta segments and 13 reverse primers for TCR Jbeta segments was used. The CDR3 region of rearranged TCR beta genes was amplified from genomic DNA by a multiplex PCR assay. On the Illumina HiSeq System, the amplified TCR beta libraries were sequenced as 87-base-pair reads. As for the original processing: Across the 500 to 850 repertoires, a later analysis counted about 81 million unique TCR beta chains, around 11 million of which were shared by at least two donors. Raw reads were error-corrected and collapsed into unique sequences by a nearest-neighbor algorithm in which closely related sequences were merged to remove PCR and sequencing errors. Alignment of CDR3 sequences to IMGT reference sequences was used to assign V, D and J gene segments. For a sequence to be retained, a match of at least six nucleotides was required to both a V gene segment and a J gene segment. Rearrangements were called productive when the CDR3 lacked stop codons and stayed in frame with V and J; all others were non-productive. Following IMGT convention, CDR3 was defined as the stretch from the second conserved V-encoded cysteine to the conserved J-encoded phenylalanine. Sequences without an unambiguous match to a single V gene segment were excluded from the earlier analysis of over 500 of the donors. An earlier analysis of about 590 of the donors classified V segments as functional when productive rearrangements were above 56.7% and as segregating when the standard deviation between donors was above 5%. A statistical classification framework was developed to diagnose cytomegalovirus status using the catalog of TCR beta chain sequences. A later analysis assigned V and J genes by comparing TCR nucleotide sequences with IMGT/GENE-DB human TR gene sequences. A later analysis assigned CDR3 sequences and most-parsimonious VDJ recombination scenarios with the TCRdist pipeline. In a later analysis, each TCR beta chain was defined by its CDR3 amino acid sequence together with its V-gene family, and reads without a unique V-gene family were excluded. A later analysis removed several hundred highly shared, low-generation-probability nucleotide sequences to deal with suspected cross-contamination and a sequencing artifact. A later analysis calculated a clonal expansion index for each public chain from normalized within-repertoire ranks of inferred template counts. In a later analysis, generation probabilities were computed with a VDJ recombination model fitted to out-of-frame rearrangements, and the resulting probabilities were checked against IGoR. Hypergeometric tests were used in a later analysis to score TCR-TCR, TCR-HLA and TCR-CMV co-occurrence, with a repertoire-size bias correction applied to the TCR pairs. To estimate false discovery rates, a later analysis permuted the HLA or CMV assignments 20 times. In a later analysis, co-occurring TCRs were grouped with DBSCAN, and TCRdist sequence similarity was added when clustering was performed within HLA-allele-positive subsets. Co-occurrence clustering excluded repertoires with fewer than 30,000 or more than 120,000 public chains, plus five with anomalous nucleotide sharing. TCRdb retrieved this table from immuneACCESS and kept in-frame rearrangements only. Not all clones are present; in checked studies, unresolved V genes account for under half, and no reason is known for the remainder. That table is the source of V, J and clone size, and D and trimming were worked out from the DNA. The table for this sample lists 150,000 to 200,000 clones; approximately 81% of them were counted only once. The ten largest clones represent 0.35% to 0.45% of the sample.

This clonotype was sampled from a boy aged 2 to 10 in good health and CMV-seronegative. Sequencing was done on a sample of PBMCs. The V and J segments used are TRBV10-2 and TRBJ1-4; TRBD1 lines up with 8 middle nucleotides. The DNA sequence is as follows: TGCGCCAGCAAGAACCGTGCAGGGGGCTTATCTAATGAAAAACTGTTTTTT. This yields the protein CASKNRAGGLSNEKLFF.